This entry is about one T cell receptor beta chain. Trimming stripped 1 base from V and 0 bases from J, with 10 bases between. Germline lookup yields CDR1 LNHDA and CDR2 SQIVND (reference sequence). This CDR3 region has 16 residues. The data originate from a study of blood T cell repertoires in COVID-19. TCRdb's table, derived via immunoSEQ multiplex PCR, lists solely in-frame clones and lacks some. Of 100,000 to 150,000 clones in the sample, 81% were seen once. The sequenced material came from peripheral blood. The V gene is TRBV19, the J gene TRBJ1-5, with a tentative D call TRBD1 (6 bases). The source is a woman in her fifties or sixties with active or convalescent COVID-19. The DNA for the CDR3 is TGTGCCAGTAGTATAGGTCAGGGGCATAGCAATCAGCCCCAGCATTTT. It specifies CASSIGQGHSNQPQHF. Using reference TRBV19 and TRBJ1-5 for the parts outside the CDR3, the full variable domain is DGGITQSPKYLFRKEGQNVTLSCEQNLNHDAMYWYRQDPGQGLRLIYYSQIVNDFQKGDIAEGYSVSREKKESFPLTVTSAQKNPTAFYLCASSIGQGHSNQPQHFGDGTRLSIL.